A single sample gave rise to the 20 T cell receptor beta chains below, sequenced in a study of blood T cells in healthy people across ages. For the second PCR, which ran for roughly 6 to 12 cycles, a sample-barcoded 5' primer and a J-beta primer mix were used. TCRdb reprocessed the 5' RACE reads with MiXCR, giving one entry per CDR3 protein. The sample lists 1.2 million to 1.5 million distinct CDR3 sequences; about 43% were seen once. The specimen was blood. All receptors come from a woman aged 18 to 35 in good health.

This clonotype has only a few counts. The rearrangement joins TRBV10-3 to TRBJ2-1; D could derive from TRBD1 or TRBD2 (6 bases each). The V gene's germline CDR1 is ENHRY and CDR2 SYGVKD. V was cut by 6 bases and J by 6 bases, with 12 bases left in between. The CDR3 runs to 13 residues. The CDR3 region is CAIRGGLPNEQFF. The CDR3 coding sequence is TGTGCCATCAGGGGGGGCTTGCCCAATGAGCAGTTCTTC.

The chain couples TRBV5-5 to TRBJ1-6; D remains ambiguous. This CDR3 comprises 13 residues. Germline lookup yields CDR1 SGHKS and CDR2 YYEKEE (reference sequence). V was shortened by 4 bases and J by 10 bases, with 12 bases between the two germline ends. The CDR3 region has the DNA TGTGCCAGCAGCGTGGAGCAATCCTCACCCCTCCACTTT. Protein sequence: CASSVEQSSPLHF.

This clonotype was seen a handful of times. The V and J genes are TRBV6-1 and TRBJ2-7, with D perhaps matching TRBD1 (5 bases). The germline CDR1 and CDR2 sequences are MNHNS and SASEGT. CDR3 length: 14 amino acids. Trimming pared 7 bases from V and 4 bases from J, leaving 17 bases between. CDR3 bases: TGTGCCAGCACTCTATCCCAGGGTTCGTACGAGCAGTACTTC. Amino acids: CASTLSQGSYEQYF.

The J gene is TRBJ1-1, the V gene TRBV20-1, with 11 bases fitting TRBD1. The germline gives CDR1 DFQATT, CDR2 SNEGSKA (reference sequence). The length of the CDR3 is 17 residues. The V gene end was trimmed by 5 bases and the J gene end by 1 base; junction bases not matched to a gene: 12. The CDR3, as DNA: TGCAGTGCTCAATCCCGGGACAGGGGGTTGACGAACACTGAAGCTTTCTTT. As protein: CSAQSRDRGLTNTEAFF.

The V gene is TRBV20-1, the J gene TRBJ2-1, with TRBD2 matching over 10 bases. With 6 bases clipped from V and 8 bases from J, the junction kept 19 bases outside the gene matches. Germline V gene lookup returns CDR1 DFQATT and CDR2 SNEGSKA (reference sequence). The CDR3 extends over 17 amino acids. The CDR3, as DNA: TGCAGTGCAAGAAACCCCTTAGCGGGGGGCCGTCTTGATGAGCAGTTCTTC. Its translation is CSARNPLAGGRLDEQFF.

In its sample, this clonotype was seen once. V gene TRBV19 combines with J gene TRBJ2-5, with 7 bases matching TRBD2. J gave up 2 bases and V 7 bases, and 10 bases lay outside the gene matches. CDR3 length: 15 residues. The germline gives CDR1 LNHDA, CDR2 SQIVND (reference sequence). The chain's CDR3 is CASNVPVGGQETQYF. The CDR3 bases are TGTGCCAGTAATGTCCCTGTCGGGGGGCAAGAGACCCAGTACTTC. Using reference TRBV19 and TRBJ2-5 for the parts outside the CDR3, the full variable domain is DGGITQSPKYLFRKEGQNVTLSCEQNLNHDAMYWYRQDPGQGLRLIYYSQIVNDFQKGDIAEGYSVSREKKESFPLTVTSAQKNPTAFYLCASNVPVGGQETQYFGPGTRLLVL.

This chain joins TRBV3-1 and TRBJ2-1, with D maybe TRBD1 (5 bases). Germline CDR1 is LGHDT and CDR2 is YNNKEL (reference sequence). Deletions cut 1 base from V and 4 bases from J, with 14 bases between. The CDR3 length is 16 residues. Here the CDR3 DNA reads TGTGCCAGCAGCCAAGGAGGAGCAGGGTCATACAATGAGCAGTTCTTC. Protein sequence: CASSQGGAGSYNEQFF.

The chain links TRBV5-1 to TRBJ2-3; the match to TRBD1 covers 9 bases. With 3 bases clipped from V and 0 bases from J, the junction kept 2 bases outside the gene matches. Germline CDR1 is SGHRS and CDR2 is YFSETQ. This CDR3 is 15 amino acids long. In DNA, the CDR3 is TGCGCCAGCAGCTCCGGGACAGGGAGCACAGATACGCAGTATTTT. Translating gives CASSSGTGSTDTQYF.

This clonotype has a count of ten or more. This chain connects TRBV29-1 to TRBJ2-7; 7 bases match TRBD1. This CDR3 has 12 residues. The junction had 4 bases not matched to a gene; V was cut back by 3 bases and J by 5 bases. Per the germline V gene, CDR1 is SQVTM and CDR2 is ANQGSEA. The CDR3 nucleotides read TGCAGCGTTGATGAGGGGACAGACGAGCAGTACTTC. It yields the protein CSVDEGTDEQYF.

The chain links TRBV20-1 to TRBJ2-7; the D is unclear. This CDR3 region has 12 residues. The germline V and J ends were trimmed by 5 bases and 3 bases, with 11 bases remaining between them. CDR1 and CDR2 (germline): DFQATT, SNEGSKA (reference sequence). CDR3 nucleotide sequence: TGCAGTGCTGGCTTCCCCCTCTACGAGCAGTACTTC. Residues: CSAGFPLYEQYF.

This chain links TRBV4-1 with TRBJ2-3; D is undetermined. V was clipped by 3 bases and J by 1 base, with 14 bases between them. Germline-derived CDR1 and CDR2 are MGHRA and YSYEKL. This CDR3 is built from 16 residues. The CDR3 DNA reads TGCGCCAGCAGCCAGCGTTTAGAGTGGGGCACAGATACGCAGTATTTT. As protein: CASSQRLEWGTDTQYF.

V usage is TRBV6-4 and J usage is TRBJ2-3; D is possibly TRBD2 (5 bases). Germline V gene sequence: CDR1 MRHNA, CDR2 SNTAGT. The germline V and J ends were trimmed by 6 bases and 0 bases, with 13 bases remaining between them. This CDR3 contains 15 residues. The CDR3 coding sequence is TGTGCCAGCAGCGACGGGAAGCGGAGCACAGATACGCAGTATTTT. Translated: CASSDGKRSTDTQYF.

V gene TRBV7-2 combines with J gene TRBJ2-7, with D perhaps TRBD1 or TRBD2 (5 bases each). V lost 1 base to trimming and J lost 2 bases, with 12 bases between them. Germline lookup yields CDR1 SGHTA and CDR2 FQGNSA. CDR3 length: 15 amino acids. CDR3 amino acids: CASSLVEGSAYEQYF. CDR3 sequence (DNA): TGTGCCAGCAGCTTAGTCGAGGGGAGTGCCTACGAGCAGTACTTC.

The chain joins TRBV12-3 or TRBV12-4 to TRBJ1-4; tentative D call: TRBD1 (6 bases). CDR3 length: 17 residues. With 7 bases removed from V and 1 base from J, the gap between germline ends came to 19 bases. CDR3 region: CASNNRVLGVTNEKLFF. CDR3 nucleotide sequence: TGTGCCAGCAACAACAGGGTATTAGGGGTAACTAATGAAAAACTGTTTTTT.

This clonotype was counted only a few times. This chain connects TRBV5-5 to TRBJ2-6, with TRBD1 as a possible D gene (6 bases). The germline V and J ends were trimmed by 2 bases and 2 bases, with 11 bases remaining between them. The V gene's germline CDR1 is SGHKS and CDR2 YYEKEE (reference sequence). The CDR3 has 16 residues. The DNA of the CDR3 is TGTGCCAGCAGCTTTTCAGGGGAGCCTGGGGCCAACGTCCTGACTTTC. As protein: CASSFSGEPGANVLTF.

V gene TRBV10-3 combines with J gene TRBJ2-5, with TRBD2 as a possible D gene (5 bases). Matching the DNA end better, TRBJ2-7 makes the J call doubtful. There are 12 residues in the CDR3. Germline CDR1 reads ENHRY; CDR2 reads SYGVKD. CDR3 loop: CAARQLRGEQYF. The CDR3 bases are TGTGCCGCGAGGCAGCTTCGGGGCGAGCAGTACTTC.

The V call is TRBV9, the J call TRBJ1-2; the match to TRBD1 covers 8 bases. Germline assignment: CDR1 SGDLS and CDR2 YYNGEE. J gave up 8 bases and V 4 bases, and 10 bases lay outside the gene matches. The CDR3 length is 14 residues. The CDR3 region has the DNA TGTGCCAGCAGCTCAGAAGCAGGGGGCGTCGGCTACACCTTC. This gives the protein CASSSEAGGVGYTF.

The sample holds many counts of this clonotype. The CDR3 spells CASSQGVEQYF. As DNA, the CDR3 is TGTGCCAGCAGTCAGGGGGTTGAGCAGTACTTC. The rearrangement joins TRBV3-1 to TRBJ2-7, with TRBD1 matching 7 bases. Unmatched junction bases numbered 3, after V lost 6 bases and J lost 7 bases. Germline assignment: CDR1 LGHDT and CDR2 YNNKEL (reference sequence). The CDR3 length is 11 residues.

V gene TRBV27 combines with J gene TRBJ2-1; TRBD2 agrees at 8 bases. The CDR3 has 13 amino acids. Looked up from germline, CDR1 is MNHEY and CDR2 is SMNVEV (reference sequence). The ends lost 7 bases at V and 10 bases at J; junction bases unmatched: 9. The CDR3 sequence: CASTRLARSEQFF. Written as DNA, the CDR3 is TGTGCCAGCACCAGACTAGCGCGGTCCGAGCAGTTCTTC.

This clonotype came up once. The chain couples TRBV10-3 to TRBJ2-7; 11 nucleotides match TRBD2. This CDR3 comprises 16 residues. The junction had 11 bases not matched to a gene; V was cut back by 3 bases and J by 7 bases. Germline V CDR1 and CDR2: ENHRY, SYGVKD. The CDR3 loop is CAISDTAGTSGYEQYF. The CDR3 region has the DNA TGTGCCATCAGTGATACGGCCGGGACTAGCGGTTATGAGCAGTACTTC.